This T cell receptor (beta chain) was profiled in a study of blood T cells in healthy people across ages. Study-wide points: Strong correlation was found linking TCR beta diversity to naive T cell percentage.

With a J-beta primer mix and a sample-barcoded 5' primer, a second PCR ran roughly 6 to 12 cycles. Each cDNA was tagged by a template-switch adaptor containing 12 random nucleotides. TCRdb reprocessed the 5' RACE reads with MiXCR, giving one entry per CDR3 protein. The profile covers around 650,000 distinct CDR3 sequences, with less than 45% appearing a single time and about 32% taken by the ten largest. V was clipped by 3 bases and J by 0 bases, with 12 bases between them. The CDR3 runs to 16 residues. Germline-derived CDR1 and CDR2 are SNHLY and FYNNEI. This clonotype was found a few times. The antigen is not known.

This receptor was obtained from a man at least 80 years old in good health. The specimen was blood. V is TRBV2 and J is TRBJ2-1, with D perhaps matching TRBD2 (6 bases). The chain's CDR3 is CASSDGRGLSYNEQFF. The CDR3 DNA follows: TGTGCCAGCAGTGACGGGCGGGGCCTCTCCTACAATGAGCAGTTCTTC. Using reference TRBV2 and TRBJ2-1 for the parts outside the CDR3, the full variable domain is EPEVTQTPSHQVTQMGQEVILRCVPISNHLYFYWYRQILGQKVEFLVSFYNNEISEKSEIFDDQFSVERPDGSNFTLKIRSTKLEDSAMYFCASSDGRGLSYNEQFFGPGTRLTVL.